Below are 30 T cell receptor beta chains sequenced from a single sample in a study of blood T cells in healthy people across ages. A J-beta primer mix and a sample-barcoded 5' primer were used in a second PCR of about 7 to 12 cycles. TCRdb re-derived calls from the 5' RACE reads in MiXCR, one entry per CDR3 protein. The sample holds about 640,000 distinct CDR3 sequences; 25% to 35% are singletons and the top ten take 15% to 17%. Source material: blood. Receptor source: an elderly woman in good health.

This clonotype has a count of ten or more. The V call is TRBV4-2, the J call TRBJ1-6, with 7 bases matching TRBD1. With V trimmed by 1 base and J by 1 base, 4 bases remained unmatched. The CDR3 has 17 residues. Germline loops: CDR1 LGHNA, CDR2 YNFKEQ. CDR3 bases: TGTGCCAGCAGCCAAGTGACAGGGAGGTCCTATAATTCACCCCTCCACTTT. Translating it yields CASSQVTGRSYNSPLHF.

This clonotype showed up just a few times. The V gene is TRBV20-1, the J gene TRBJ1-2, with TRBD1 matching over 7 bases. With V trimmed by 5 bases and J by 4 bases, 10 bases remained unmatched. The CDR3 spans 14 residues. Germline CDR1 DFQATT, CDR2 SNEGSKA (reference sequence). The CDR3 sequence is CSAPIGQVSYGYTF. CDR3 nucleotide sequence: TGCAGTGCTCCCATAGGACAGGTGAGCTATGGCTACACCTTC.

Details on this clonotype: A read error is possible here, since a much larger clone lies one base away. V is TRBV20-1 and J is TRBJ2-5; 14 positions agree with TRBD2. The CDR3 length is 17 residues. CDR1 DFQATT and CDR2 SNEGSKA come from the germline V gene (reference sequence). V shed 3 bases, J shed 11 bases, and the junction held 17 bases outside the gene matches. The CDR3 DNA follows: TGCAGTGCTAGGCGACTAGCGGGGGGGCTACACTACAATAAGCAGTACTTC. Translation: CSARRLAGGLHYNKQYF.

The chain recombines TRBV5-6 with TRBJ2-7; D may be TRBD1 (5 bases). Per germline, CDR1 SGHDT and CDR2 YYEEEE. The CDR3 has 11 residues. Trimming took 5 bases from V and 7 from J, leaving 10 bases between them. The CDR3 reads CASSSRTEQYF. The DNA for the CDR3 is TGTGCCAGCAGTTCACGGACAGAGCAGTACTTC.

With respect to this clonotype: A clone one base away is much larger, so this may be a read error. In DNA, the CDR3 is TGTGCCATCAGTGAGTATCCCCGGGACAACTACGAGCAGTTCTTC. Translating it yields CAISEYPRDNYEQFF. The gene calls are TRBV10-3 and TRBJ2-1, with a weak D call TRBD1 (6 bases). Germline CDR1 ENHRY, CDR2 SYGVKD. This CDR3 contains 15 residues. V was pared by 1 base and J by 10 bases, with 17 bases between.

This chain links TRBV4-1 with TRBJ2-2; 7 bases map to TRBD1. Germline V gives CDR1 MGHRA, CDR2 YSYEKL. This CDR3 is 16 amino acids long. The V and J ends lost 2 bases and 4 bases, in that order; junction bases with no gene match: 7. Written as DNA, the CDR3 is TGCGCCAGCAGCCAACTGACAGGGCGAGGCACCGGGGAGCTGTTTTTT. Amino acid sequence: CASSQLTGRGTGELFF.

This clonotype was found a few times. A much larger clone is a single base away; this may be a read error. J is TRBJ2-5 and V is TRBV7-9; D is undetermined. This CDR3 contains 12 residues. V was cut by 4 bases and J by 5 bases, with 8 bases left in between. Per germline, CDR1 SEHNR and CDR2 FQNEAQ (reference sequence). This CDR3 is CASSSLWETQYF. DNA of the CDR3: TGTGCCAGCAGCTCGTTGTGGGAGACCCAGTACTTC.

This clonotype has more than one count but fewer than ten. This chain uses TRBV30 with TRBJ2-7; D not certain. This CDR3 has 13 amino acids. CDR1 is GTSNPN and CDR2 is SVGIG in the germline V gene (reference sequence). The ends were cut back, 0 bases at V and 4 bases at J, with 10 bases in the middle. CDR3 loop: CAWSVGLLYEQYF. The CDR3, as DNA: TGTGCCTGGAGTGTAGGGCTCCTTTACGAGCAGTACTTC.

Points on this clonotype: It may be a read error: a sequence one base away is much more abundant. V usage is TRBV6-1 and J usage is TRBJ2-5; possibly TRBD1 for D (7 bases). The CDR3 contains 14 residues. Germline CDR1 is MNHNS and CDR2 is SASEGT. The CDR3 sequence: CVSRGVGTQETQYF. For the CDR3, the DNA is TGTGTCAGCAGGGGGGTAGGGACCCAAGAGACCCAGTACTTC.

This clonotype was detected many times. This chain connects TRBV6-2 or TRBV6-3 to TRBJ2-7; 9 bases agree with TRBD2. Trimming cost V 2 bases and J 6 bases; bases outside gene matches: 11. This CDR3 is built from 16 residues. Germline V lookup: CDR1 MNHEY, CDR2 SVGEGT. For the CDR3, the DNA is TGTGCCAGCAGTTACGCCAGCGGGGGGTCCCGACCCGAGCAGTACTTC. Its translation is CASSYASGGSRPEQYF.

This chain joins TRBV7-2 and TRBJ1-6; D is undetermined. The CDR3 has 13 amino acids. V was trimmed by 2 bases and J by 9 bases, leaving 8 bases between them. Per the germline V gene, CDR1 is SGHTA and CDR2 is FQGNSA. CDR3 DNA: TGTGCCAGCAGCTTACAGTGGGGTTCACCCCTCCACTTT. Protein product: CASSLQWGSPLHF.

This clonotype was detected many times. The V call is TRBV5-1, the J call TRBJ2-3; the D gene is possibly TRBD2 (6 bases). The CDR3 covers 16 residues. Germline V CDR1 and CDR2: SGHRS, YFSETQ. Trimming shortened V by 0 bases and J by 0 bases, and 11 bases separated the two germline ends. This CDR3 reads CASSLVTGLSTDTQYF. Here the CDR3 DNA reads TGCGCCAGCAGCTTGGTGACGGGACTGAGCACAGATACGCAGTATTTT.

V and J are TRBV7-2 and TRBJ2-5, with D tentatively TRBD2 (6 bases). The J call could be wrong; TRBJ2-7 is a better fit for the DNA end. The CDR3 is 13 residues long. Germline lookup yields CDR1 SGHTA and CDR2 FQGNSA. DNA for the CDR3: TGTGCCCGCCATCTGGGGGGATGTGGCGAGCAGTACTTC. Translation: CARHLGGCGEQYF.

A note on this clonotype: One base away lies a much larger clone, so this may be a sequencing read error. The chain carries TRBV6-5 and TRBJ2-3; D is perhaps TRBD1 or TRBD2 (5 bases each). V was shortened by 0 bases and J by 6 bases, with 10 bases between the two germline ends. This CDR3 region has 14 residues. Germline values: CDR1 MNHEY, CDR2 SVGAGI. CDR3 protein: CASSYSHGADTQYF. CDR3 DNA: TGTGCCAGCAGTTACTCCCACGGGGCGGATACGCAGTATTTT.

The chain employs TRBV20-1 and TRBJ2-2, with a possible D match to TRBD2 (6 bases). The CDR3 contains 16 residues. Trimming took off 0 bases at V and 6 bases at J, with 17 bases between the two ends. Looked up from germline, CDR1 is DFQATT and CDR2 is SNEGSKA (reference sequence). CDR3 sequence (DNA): TGCAGTGCTAGAGATACTGGCGGGGATAAGCCCGGGGAGCTGTTTTTT. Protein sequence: CSARDTGGDKPGELFF.

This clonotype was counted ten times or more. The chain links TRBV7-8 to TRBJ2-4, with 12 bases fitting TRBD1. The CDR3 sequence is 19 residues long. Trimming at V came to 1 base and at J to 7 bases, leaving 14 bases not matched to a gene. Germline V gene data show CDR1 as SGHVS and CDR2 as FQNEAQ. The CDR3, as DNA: TGTGCCAGCAGCTTAGTAAGAAGTGGCAGGGGACAGGGGGCTAACATTCAGTACTTC. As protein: CASSLVRSGRGQGANIQYF.

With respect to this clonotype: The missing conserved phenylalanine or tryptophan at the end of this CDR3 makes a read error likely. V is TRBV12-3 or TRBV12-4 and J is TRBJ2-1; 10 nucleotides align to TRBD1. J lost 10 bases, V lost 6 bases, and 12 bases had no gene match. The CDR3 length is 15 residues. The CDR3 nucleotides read TGTGCCAGCAGGATGCCCGGGACAGGGGCGACGGAGCAGTTCTGC. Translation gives CASRMPGTGATEQFC.

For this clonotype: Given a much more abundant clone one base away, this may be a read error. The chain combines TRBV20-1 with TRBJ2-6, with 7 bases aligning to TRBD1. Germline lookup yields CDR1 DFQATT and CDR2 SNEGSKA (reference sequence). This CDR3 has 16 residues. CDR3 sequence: CSATDRARSGANVRTF. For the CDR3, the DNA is TGCAGTGCGACAGACAGGGCCCGCTCTGGGGCCAACGTCCGGACTTTC.

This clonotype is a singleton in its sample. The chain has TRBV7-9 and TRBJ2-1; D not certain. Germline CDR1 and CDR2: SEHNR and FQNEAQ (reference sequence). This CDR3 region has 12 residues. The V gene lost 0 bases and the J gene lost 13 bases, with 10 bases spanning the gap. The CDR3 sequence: CASSLALDEQFF. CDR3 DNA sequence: TGTGCCAGCAGCTTAGCCCTAGACGAACAGTTCTTC.

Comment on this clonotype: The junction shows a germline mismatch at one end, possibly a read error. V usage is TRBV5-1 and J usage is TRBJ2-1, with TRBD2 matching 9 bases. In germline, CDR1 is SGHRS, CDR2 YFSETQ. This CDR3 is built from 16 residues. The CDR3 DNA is TGCGCCAGCATCTTGGGTCACAAGCGGGGGGTTAATGAGCAGTTCTTC. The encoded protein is CASILGHKRGVNEQFF.

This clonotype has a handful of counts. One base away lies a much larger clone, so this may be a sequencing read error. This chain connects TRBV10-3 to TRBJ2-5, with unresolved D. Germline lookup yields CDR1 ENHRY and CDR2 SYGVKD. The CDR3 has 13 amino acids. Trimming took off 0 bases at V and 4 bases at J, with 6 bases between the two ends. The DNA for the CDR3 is TGTGCCATCAGTGAGTCGGTCCGAGAGACCCAGTACTTC. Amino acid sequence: CAISESVRETQYF.

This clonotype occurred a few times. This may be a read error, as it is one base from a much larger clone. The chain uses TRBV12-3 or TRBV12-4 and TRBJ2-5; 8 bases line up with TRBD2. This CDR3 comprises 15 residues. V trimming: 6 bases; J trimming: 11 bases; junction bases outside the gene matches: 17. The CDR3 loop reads CASSYLAGTNNEQYF. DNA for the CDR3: TGTGCCAGCAGCTATTTAGCGGGGACGAACAATGAGCAGTACTTC.

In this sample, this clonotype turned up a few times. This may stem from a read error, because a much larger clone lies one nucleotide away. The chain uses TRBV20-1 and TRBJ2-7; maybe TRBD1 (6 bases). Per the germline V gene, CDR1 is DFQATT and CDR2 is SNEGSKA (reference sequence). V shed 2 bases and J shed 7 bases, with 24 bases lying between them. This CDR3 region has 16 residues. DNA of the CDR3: TGCAGTGCTAGACCAACTCAGGGGCAGGGGCTATGGGAGCAGTACTTC. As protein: CSARPTQGQGLWEQYF.

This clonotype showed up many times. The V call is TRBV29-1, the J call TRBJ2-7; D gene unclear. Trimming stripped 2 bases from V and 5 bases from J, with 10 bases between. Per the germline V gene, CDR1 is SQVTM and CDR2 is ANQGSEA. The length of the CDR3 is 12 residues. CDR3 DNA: TGCAGCGTTGAAAAGCAGGTCAACGAGCAGTACTTC. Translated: CSVEKQVNEQYF.

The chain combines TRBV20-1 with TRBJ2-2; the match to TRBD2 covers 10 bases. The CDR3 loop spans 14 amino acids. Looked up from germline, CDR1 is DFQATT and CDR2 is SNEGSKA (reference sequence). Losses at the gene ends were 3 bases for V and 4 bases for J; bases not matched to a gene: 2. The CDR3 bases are TGCAGTGCTAGTCGGACTAGCGGCACCGGGGAGCTGTTTTTT. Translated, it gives CSASRTSGTGELFF.

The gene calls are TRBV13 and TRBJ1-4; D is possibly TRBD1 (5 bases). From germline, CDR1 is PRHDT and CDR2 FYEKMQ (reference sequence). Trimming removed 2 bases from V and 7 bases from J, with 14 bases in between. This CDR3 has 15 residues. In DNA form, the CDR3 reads TGTGCCAGCAGCTTAAAGGGGCCGATTGGTGAAAAACTGTTTTTT. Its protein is CASSLKGPIGEKLFF.

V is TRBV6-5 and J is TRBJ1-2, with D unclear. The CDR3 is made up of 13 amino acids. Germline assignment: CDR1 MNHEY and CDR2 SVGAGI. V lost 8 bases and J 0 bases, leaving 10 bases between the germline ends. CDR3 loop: CASSTFANYGYTF. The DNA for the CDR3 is TGTGCCAGCTCGACTTTCGCTAACTATGGCTACACCTTC.

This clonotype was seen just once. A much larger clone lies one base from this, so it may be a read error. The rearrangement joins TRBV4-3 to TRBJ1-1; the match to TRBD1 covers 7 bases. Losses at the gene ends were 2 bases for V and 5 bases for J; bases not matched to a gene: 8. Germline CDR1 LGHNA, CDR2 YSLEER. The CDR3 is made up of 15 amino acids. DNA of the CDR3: TGCGCCAGCAGCCAACGTCCGACAGGGAGTACTGAAGCTTTCTTT. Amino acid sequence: CASSQRPTGSTEAFF.

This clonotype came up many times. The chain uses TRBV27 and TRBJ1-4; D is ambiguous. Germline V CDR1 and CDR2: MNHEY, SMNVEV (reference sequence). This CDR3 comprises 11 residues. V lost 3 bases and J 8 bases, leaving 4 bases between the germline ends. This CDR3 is CASSFDEKLFF. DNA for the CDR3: TGTGCCAGCAGTTTCGACGAAAAACTGTTTTTT. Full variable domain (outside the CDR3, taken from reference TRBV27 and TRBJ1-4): EAQVTQNPRYLITVTGKKLTVTCSQNMNHEYMSWYRQDPGLGLRQIYYSMNVEVTDKGDVPEGYKVSRKEKRNFPLILESPSPNQTSLYFCASSFDEKLFFGSGTQLSVL.

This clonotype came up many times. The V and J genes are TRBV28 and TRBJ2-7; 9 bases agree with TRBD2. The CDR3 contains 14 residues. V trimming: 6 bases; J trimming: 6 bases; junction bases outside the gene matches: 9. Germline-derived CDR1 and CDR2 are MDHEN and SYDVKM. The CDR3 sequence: CASRPQGLAGEQYF. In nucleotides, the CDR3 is TGTGCCAGCAGACCACAGGGACTAGCCGGCGAGCAGTACTTC.